This entry concerns a single TCR beta chain. Assay used: immunoSEQ multiplex PCR; TCRdb lists only in-frame clones, some missing. The sample contains about 120,000 clones, around 90% of which appear only once. This sample was included in a study of T cell changes during pregnancy in multiple sclerosis. Germline CDR1 and CDR2: ENHRY and SYGVKD. Trimming cost V 0 bases and J 4 bases; bases outside gene matches: 7. CDR3 size: 17 residues. Material: peripheral blood, obtained in the third trimester of pregnancy. The source of this sequence is a female donor with multiple sclerosis, enrolled in a pregnancy study. The chain uses TRBV10-3 and TRBJ2-1; 9 positions match TRBD2. For the CDR3, the DNA is TGTGCCATCAGTGAGTCTGGGCTAGCGGGGCCATACAATGAGCAGTTCTTC. This codes for CAISESGLAGPYNEQFF.